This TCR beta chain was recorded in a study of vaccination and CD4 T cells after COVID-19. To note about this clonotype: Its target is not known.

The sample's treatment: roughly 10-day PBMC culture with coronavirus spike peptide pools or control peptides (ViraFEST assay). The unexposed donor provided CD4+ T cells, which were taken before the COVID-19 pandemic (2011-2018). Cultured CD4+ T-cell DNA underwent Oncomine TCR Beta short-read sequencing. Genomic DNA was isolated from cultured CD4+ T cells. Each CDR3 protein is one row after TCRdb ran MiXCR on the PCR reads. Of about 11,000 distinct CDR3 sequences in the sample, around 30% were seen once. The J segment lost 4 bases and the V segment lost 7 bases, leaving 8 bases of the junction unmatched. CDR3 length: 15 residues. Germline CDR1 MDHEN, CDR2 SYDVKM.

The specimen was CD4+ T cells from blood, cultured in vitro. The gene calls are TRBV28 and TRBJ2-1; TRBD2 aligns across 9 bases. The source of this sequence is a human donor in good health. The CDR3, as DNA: TGTGCCAGCATATCTAGCGGGGAGGGGTACAATGAGCAGTTCTTC. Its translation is CASISSGEGYNEQFF.